These 31 T cell receptor beta chains came from one sample sequenced in a study of shared clonotypes between healthy human individuals. The repertoire was sequenced with immunoSEQ multiplex PCR; TCRdb's copy has only in-frame clones and lacks some. The sample includes roughly 2.6 million clones, around 94% of them seen just once. Sequenced sample: naive CD4+ T cells sorted from blood. Described subset: CD45RA+ positively selected. These receptors all come from a man aged 18 to 29 in good health.

With respect to this clone: Other DNA sequences in the sample encode the same CDR3. V and J are TRBV6-6 and TRBJ1-1; the D is unclear. From germline, CDR1 is MNHNY and CDR2 SVGAGI (reference sequence). The CDR3 loop spans 12 amino acids. V dropped 9 bases and J dropped 1 base, with 9 bases sitting between them. The CDR3 here is CASSGGNTEAFF. DNA of the CDR3: TGTGCCAGTTCGGGCGGGAACACTGAAGCTTTCTTT.

This clone was detected once. In the same sample, other DNA sequences code for this CDR3. This sequence joins TRBV7-9 and TRBJ1-4; the D is unclear. V was cut by 5 bases and J by 5 bases, with 6 bases left in between. CDR3 length equals 12 residues. Looked up from germline, CDR1 is SEHNR and CDR2 is FQNEAQ (reference sequence). The CDR3 region has the DNA TGTGCCAGCAGCCGCCCGAATGAAAAACTGTTTTTT. Translation: CASSRPNEKLFF.

The rearrangement links TRBV18 to TRBJ2-3; D possibly corresponds to TRBD1 (7 bases). Germline V gene data show CDR1 as KGHSH and CDR2 as LQKENI. The CDR3 sequence is 17 residues long. The ends were cut back, 6 bases at V and 0 bases at J, with 19 bases in the middle. The DNA of the CDR3 is TGTGCCAGCTCCCCTGAAATGACAGGGAGGAGCACAGATACGCAGTATTTT. Translation: CASSPEMTGRSTDTQYF.

CDR3 sequence: CASSLGPRGYGYTF. CDR3 bases: TGTGCCAGCTCTTTGGGGCCCCGGGGCTATGGCTACACCTTC. The rearrangement joins TRBV27 to TRBJ1-2; possible D gene TRBD1, 5 bases. V lost 8 bases to trimming and J lost 4 bases, with 17 bases between them. The CDR3 has 14 amino acids. CDR1 is MNHEY and CDR2 is SMNVEV in the germline V gene (reference sequence).

The chain couples TRBV6-1 to TRBJ1-6; D gene unclear. The germline V gene encodes CDR1 MNHNS and CDR2 SASEGT. V lost 0 bases, J lost 11 bases, and 14 bases lay in between. The CDR3 is 15 residues long. CDR3 amino acids: CASSEAGYREPPLHF. The CDR3 bases are TGTGCCAGCAGTGAAGCGGGATACCGAGAGCCACCCCTCCACTTT.

V is TRBV9 and J is TRBJ1-1; D possibly corresponds to TRBD1 (5 bases). The CDR3 spans 15 residues. Per the germline V gene, CDR1 is SGDLS and CDR2 is YYNGEE. The ends were cut back, 3 bases at V and 6 bases at J, with 18 bases in the middle. The CDR3 region has the DNA TGTGCCAGCAGCGCCCACTCGGGGGGGTCGGCTGAAGCTTTCTTT. This gives the protein CASSAHSGGSAEAFF.

This clone was seen once. The V call is TRBV11-2, the J call TRBJ1-3; TRBD1 matches at 11 bases. Trimming at V came to 2 bases and at J to 6 bases, leaving 3 bases not matched to a gene. Germline CDR1 reads SGHAT; CDR2 reads FQNNGV. The CDR3 has 15 amino acids. DNA for the CDR3: TGTGCCAGCAGCTTAAGGGGACAGGGGGAAAACACCATATATTTT. Translation: CASSLRGQGENTIYF.

The CDR3, as DNA: TGTGCCTGGAGTGTGGGGTTTGGGGGTTATGGCTACACCTTC. This sequence encodes CAWSVGFGGYGYTF. This chain uses TRBV30 with TRBJ1-2; D is possibly TRBD1 (5 bases). Germline loops: CDR1 GTSNPN, CDR2 SVGIG (reference sequence). This CDR3 has 14 residues. The V end lost 0 bases, the J end lost 5 bases, and 13 bases lay between the germline ends.

V gene TRBV30 combines with J gene TRBJ2-7; TRBD2 matches at 9 bases. Germline V gives CDR1 GTSNPN, CDR2 SVGIG (reference sequence). This CDR3 comprises 16 residues. The ends lost 0 bases at V and 5 bases at J; junction bases unmatched: 11. The CDR3 is CAWSVGGRDLGDEQYF. Here the CDR3 DNA reads TGTGCCTGGAGTGTAGGCGGGAGGGATCTGGGCGACGAGCAGTACTTC.

This chain links TRBV27 with TRBJ2-2, with no clear D. The V end lost 5 bases, the J end lost 6 bases, and 10 bases lay between the germline ends. Germline assignment: CDR1 MNHEY and CDR2 SMNVEV (reference sequence). The CDR3 is made up of 13 amino acids. The CDR3: CASSTRSPGELFF. The CDR3 bases are TGTGCCAGCAGTACCAGAAGTCCCGGGGAGCTGTTTTTT.

The rearrangement joins TRBV6-4 to TRBJ2-1, with 7 positions matching TRBD2. CDR1 is MRHNA, CDR2 SNTAGT, per germline. The CDR3 length is 13 residues. V shed 0 bases and J 10 bases; nucleotides not matched to a gene: 3. CDR3 region: CASSDSRLAEQFF. In DNA, the CDR3 is TGTGCCAGCAGTGACTCCAGACTAGCCGAGCAGTTCTTC.

Comments on this clone: The same CDR3 is also encoded by other DNA sequences in this sample. This chain links TRBV11-3 with TRBJ2-3; perhaps D is TRBD1 or TRBD2 (6 bases each). Germline loops: CDR1 SGHNT, CDR2 YENEEA. V lost 8 bases and J 3 bases, leaving 15 bases between the germline ends. CDR3 size: 14 residues. CDR3 residues: CASSGGGSTDTQYF. Here the CDR3 DNA reads TGTGCCAGCTCCGGAGGGGGAAGTACAGATACGCAGTATTTT.

This chain joins TRBV5-1 and TRBJ2-7; 8 nucleotides agree with TRBD2. The ends lost 4 bases at V and 3 bases at J; junction bases unmatched: 6. CDR1 is SGHRS and CDR2 is YFSETQ in the germline V gene. The CDR3 runs to 14 residues. The CDR3 DNA reads as TGCGCCAGCAGCCCGGGACTAGTCGTCTACGAGCAGTACTTC. The encoded protein is CASSPGLVVYEQYF.

V is TRBV6-1 and J is TRBJ2-7; possibly TRBD1 for D (6 bases). The CDR3 covers 14 residues. The V and J ends lost 3 bases and 3 bases respectively, with 12 bases between them. The germline CDR1 and CDR2 sequences are MNHNS and SASEGT. The CDR3 nucleotides read TGTGCCAGCAGTGAGTACAGGGCTGGCTACGAGCAGTACTTC. Its protein product is CASSEYRAGYEQYF.

As concerns this clone: At the DNA level, this CDR3 is encoded by other sequences in the same sample as well. This rearrangement joins TRBV29-1 to TRBJ1-2; 7 bases match TRBD1. CDR1 and CDR2 (germline): SQVTM, ANQGSEA. This CDR3 comprises 11 residues. Trimming at V came to 6 bases and at J to 4 bases, leaving 2 bases not matched to a gene. CDR3 nucleotides: TGCAGCGTCCAGGGGGGCTATGGCTACACCTTC. Translated: CSVQGGYGYTF.

The chain couples TRBV6-6 to TRBJ1-6; 9 bases are shared with TRBD1. With 7 bases clipped from V and 7 bases from J, the junction kept 5 bases outside the gene matches. The CDR3 spans 14 residues. Germline V CDR1 and CDR2: MNHNY, SVGAGI (reference sequence). CDR3 sequence (DNA): TGTGCCAGCACCGGGACAGGGAGCAATTCACCCCTCCACTTT. Its protein is CASTGTGSNSPLHF.

This chain links TRBV5-6 with TRBJ1-2; TRBD1 agrees at 7 bases. This CDR3 has 13 residues. The germline V gene has CDR1 SGHDT and CDR2 YYEEEE. V trimming: 5 bases; J trimming: 7 bases; junction bases outside the gene matches: 8. CDR3 loop: CASRAGQGGGYTF. The CDR3 region has the DNA TGTGCCAGCAGAGCCGGGCAGGGGGGTGGCTACACCTTC.

This clone has only a few counts. This chain uses TRBV7-9 with TRBJ1-5; a weak D match, TRBD1 (5 bases). The V gene's germline CDR1 is SEHNR and CDR2 FQNEAQ (reference sequence). The CDR3 is 14 amino acids. V lost 1 base and J lost 7, with 11 bases in between. The CDR3: CASSLDGGVQPQHF. CDR3 nucleotide sequence: TGTGCCAGCAGCTTAGACGGGGGGGTGCAGCCCCAGCATTTT.

The chain employs TRBV5-1 and TRBJ2-6; D uncertain. The V gene's germline CDR1 is SGHRS and CDR2 YFSETQ. Trimming shortened V by 6 bases and J by 1 base, and 11 bases separated the two germline ends. The CDR3 runs to 15 residues. The CDR3 DNA sequence: TGCGCCAGCACCCCAGAACCGTCTGGGGCCAACGTCCTGACTTTC. Protein: CASTPEPSGANVLTF.

As to this clone: This sample includes further DNA sequences coding for the same CDR3. The chain uses TRBV5-1 and TRBJ2-3; D not resolved. CDR1 SGHRS and CDR2 YFSETQ come from the germline V gene. V lost 3 bases and J lost 6, with 8 bases in between. This CDR3 comprises 12 residues. The CDR3 DNA reads as TGCGCCAGCAGCTCCCCCTCGGATACGCAGTATTTT. It codes for CASSSPSDTQYF.

V gene TRBV19 combines with J gene TRBJ2-3; 7 bases fit TRBD2. The germline V gene encodes CDR1 LNHDA and CDR2 SQIVND (reference sequence). The CDR3 runs 14 residues. The J segment lost 5 bases and the V segment lost 8 bases, leaving 10 bases of the junction unmatched. The CDR3 is CASSPSGGLDTQYF. The CDR3 nucleotides read TGTGCCAGTTCCCCTAGCGGAGGGTTAGATACGCAGTATTTT.

The DNA for the CDR3 is TGTGCCAGCAGCTTAGGGCAGGCCGAGGGGGAGACCCAGTACTTC. Translating gives CASSLGQAEGETQYF. The V gene is TRBV11-2, the J gene TRBJ2-5, with D possibly called TRBD1 or TRBD2 (5 bases each). V was trimmed by 1 base and J by 5 bases, leaving 14 bases between them. CDR3 length: 15 amino acids. From germline, CDR1 is SGHAT and CDR2 FQNNGV.

J is TRBJ2-5 and V is TRBV7-8; maybe TRBD2 (6 bases). CDR1 and CDR2 (germline): SGHVS, FQNEAQ. There are 15 residues in the CDR3. V was clipped by 1 base and J by 2 bases, with 11 bases between them. The CDR3 DNA sequence: TGTGCCAGCAGCTTAGTCCCGGGGACTCAAGAGACCCAGTACTTC. Its translation is CASSLVPGTQETQYF.

The rearrangement joins TRBV11-2 to TRBJ2-7, with D uncertain. V lost 3 bases and J lost 2, with 8 bases in between. The CDR3 is made up of 13 amino acids. Per the germline V gene, CDR1 is SGHAT and CDR2 is FQNNGV. The CDR3 loop reads CASSFSPTYEQYF. CDR3 coding DNA: TGTGCCAGCAGCTTCTCCCCGACCTACGAGCAGTACTTC.

V usage is TRBV5-1 and J usage is TRBJ1-2; TRBD1 agrees at 7 bases. The V and J ends lost 2 bases and 5 bases, in that order; junction bases with no gene match: 9. CDR1 is SGHRS and CDR2 is YFSETQ in the germline V gene. CDR3 length: 15 residues. The CDR3 spells CASSLGSQGEYGYTF. The CDR3 DNA is TGCGCCAGCAGCTTAGGTTCTCAGGGGGAGTATGGCTACACCTTC.

The chain couples TRBV6-5 to TRBJ2-2; no definite D call. The CDR3 extends over 15 amino acids. Germline V gene data show CDR1 as MNHEY and CDR2 as SVGAGI. V was cut by 2 bases and J by 6 bases, with 13 bases left in between. The DNA for the CDR3 is TGTGCCAGCAGTTACGTAGGACCTTCCTCCGGGGAGCTGTTTTTT. Its translation: CASSYVGPSSGELFF.

This clone was counted once. The chain links TRBV10-2 to TRBJ1-5, with 10 bases matching TRBD1. Germline V gene lookup returns CDR1 WSHSY and CDR2 SAAADI. The CDR3 spans 18 residues. The J segment lost 4 bases and the V segment lost 4 bases, leaving 13 bases of the junction unmatched. This CDR3 reads CASSVFLPGQGYNQPQHF. CDR3 sequence (DNA): TGCGCCAGCAGTGTATTTCTCCCGGGACAGGGGTATAATCAGCCCCAGCATTTT.

The J gene is TRBJ1-6, the V gene TRBV6-1; no clear D. The V and J ends lost 3 bases and 14 bases respectively, with 5 bases between them. Per the germline V gene, CDR1 is MNHNS and CDR2 is SASEGT. The CDR3 spans 10 residues. DNA of the CDR3: TGTGCCAGCAGTGAGGGGACCCTCCACTTT. As protein: CASSEGTLHF.

The chain employs TRBV19 and TRBJ1-1; 9 bases map to TRBD1. CDR1 and CDR2 (germline): LNHDA, SQIVND (reference sequence). The ends lost 6 bases at V and 5 bases at J; junction bases unmatched: 10. The CDR3 extends over 15 amino acids. CDR3 sequence reads: CASRWDGTGRTEAFF. Here the CDR3 DNA reads TGTGCCAGTAGATGGGACGGGACAGGGAGAACTGAAGCTTTCTTT.

This sequence joins TRBV4-2 and TRBJ2-7; no definite D call. This CDR3 region has 13 residues. Trimming cost V 5 bases and J 1 base, with 9 bases left between them. Germline assignment: CDR1 LGHNA and CDR2 YNFKEQ. The CDR3 coding sequence is TGTGCCAGCAGCTTAGAACAGTCCTACGAGCAGTACTTC. This sequence encodes CASSLEQSYEQYF.

This clone was found once. The genes are TRBV19 and TRBJ1-1, with unresolved D. Germline-derived CDR1 and CDR2 are LNHDA and SQIVND (reference sequence). With 10 bases removed from V and 1 base from J, the gap between germline ends came to 13 bases. The CDR3 runs to 13 residues. Here the CDR3 reads CATRAVPNTEAFF. The CDR3 bases are TGTGCCACCCGAGCGGTTCCGAACACTGAAGCTTTCTTT.